Presented here are 3 T cell receptor beta chains from one specimen sequenced in a study of PD-L1 blockade in urothelial cancer. The protocol was immunoSEQ multiplex PCR, while the TCRdb copy is restricted to in-frame clones and leaves out a portion. The profile covers around 33,000 clones, with over 75% appearing a single time and approximately 3.6% taken by the ten largest. Sample: PBMCs, taken around atezolizumab (anti-PD-L1) treatment. These receptors all stem from a man aged 65 to 79 with urothelial cancer.

Worth noting for this clone: Mismatch with germline at one junction end may stem from a read error. The genes are TRBV7-2 and TRBJ1-2; the match to TRBD1 covers 8 bases. CDR1 is SGHTA and CDR2 is FQGNSA in the germline V gene. The CDR3 length is 15 residues. The CDR3 region is CASSLVAGDRNGHTF. DNA of the CDR3: TGTGCCAGCAGCTTAGTGGCCGGGGACAGGAATGGCCACACCTTC.

This chain joins TRBV5-1 and TRBJ2-5, with 9 positions matching TRBD1. The germline V gene has CDR1 SGHRS and CDR2 YFSETQ. The junction had 2 bases not matched to a gene; V was cut back by 4 bases and J by 4 bases. The CDR3 consists of 13 residues. DNA of the CDR3: TGCGCCAGCAGCGCGGACAGGGGAGAGACCCAGTACTTC. Translating gives CASSADRGETQYF.

This chain connects TRBV18 to TRBJ1-5; 8 nucleotides agree with TRBD1. With V trimmed by 5 bases and J by 7 bases, 7 bases remained unmatched. The CDR3 totals 14 residues. Germline V gene lookup returns CDR1 KGHSH and CDR2 LQKENI. CDR3 DNA sequence: TGTGCCAGCTCAACCGGACAGGGTCAACAGCCCCAGCATTTT. This encodes CASSTGQGQQPQHF.